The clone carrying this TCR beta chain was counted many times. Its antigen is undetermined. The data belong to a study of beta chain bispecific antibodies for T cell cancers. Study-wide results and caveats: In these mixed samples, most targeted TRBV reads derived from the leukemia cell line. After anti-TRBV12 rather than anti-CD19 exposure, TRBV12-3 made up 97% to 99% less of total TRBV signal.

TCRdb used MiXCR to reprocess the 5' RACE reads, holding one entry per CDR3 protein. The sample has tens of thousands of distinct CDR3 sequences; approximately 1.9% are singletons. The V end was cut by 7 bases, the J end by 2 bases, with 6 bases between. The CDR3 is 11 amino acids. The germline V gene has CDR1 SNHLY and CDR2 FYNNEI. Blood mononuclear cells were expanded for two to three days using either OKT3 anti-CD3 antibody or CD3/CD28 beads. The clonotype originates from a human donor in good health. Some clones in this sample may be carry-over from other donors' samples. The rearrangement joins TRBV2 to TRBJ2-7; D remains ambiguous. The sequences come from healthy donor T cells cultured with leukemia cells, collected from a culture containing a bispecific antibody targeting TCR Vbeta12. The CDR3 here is CASTETYEQYF. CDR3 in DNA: TGTGCCAGCACCGAAACCTACGAGCAGTACTTC.